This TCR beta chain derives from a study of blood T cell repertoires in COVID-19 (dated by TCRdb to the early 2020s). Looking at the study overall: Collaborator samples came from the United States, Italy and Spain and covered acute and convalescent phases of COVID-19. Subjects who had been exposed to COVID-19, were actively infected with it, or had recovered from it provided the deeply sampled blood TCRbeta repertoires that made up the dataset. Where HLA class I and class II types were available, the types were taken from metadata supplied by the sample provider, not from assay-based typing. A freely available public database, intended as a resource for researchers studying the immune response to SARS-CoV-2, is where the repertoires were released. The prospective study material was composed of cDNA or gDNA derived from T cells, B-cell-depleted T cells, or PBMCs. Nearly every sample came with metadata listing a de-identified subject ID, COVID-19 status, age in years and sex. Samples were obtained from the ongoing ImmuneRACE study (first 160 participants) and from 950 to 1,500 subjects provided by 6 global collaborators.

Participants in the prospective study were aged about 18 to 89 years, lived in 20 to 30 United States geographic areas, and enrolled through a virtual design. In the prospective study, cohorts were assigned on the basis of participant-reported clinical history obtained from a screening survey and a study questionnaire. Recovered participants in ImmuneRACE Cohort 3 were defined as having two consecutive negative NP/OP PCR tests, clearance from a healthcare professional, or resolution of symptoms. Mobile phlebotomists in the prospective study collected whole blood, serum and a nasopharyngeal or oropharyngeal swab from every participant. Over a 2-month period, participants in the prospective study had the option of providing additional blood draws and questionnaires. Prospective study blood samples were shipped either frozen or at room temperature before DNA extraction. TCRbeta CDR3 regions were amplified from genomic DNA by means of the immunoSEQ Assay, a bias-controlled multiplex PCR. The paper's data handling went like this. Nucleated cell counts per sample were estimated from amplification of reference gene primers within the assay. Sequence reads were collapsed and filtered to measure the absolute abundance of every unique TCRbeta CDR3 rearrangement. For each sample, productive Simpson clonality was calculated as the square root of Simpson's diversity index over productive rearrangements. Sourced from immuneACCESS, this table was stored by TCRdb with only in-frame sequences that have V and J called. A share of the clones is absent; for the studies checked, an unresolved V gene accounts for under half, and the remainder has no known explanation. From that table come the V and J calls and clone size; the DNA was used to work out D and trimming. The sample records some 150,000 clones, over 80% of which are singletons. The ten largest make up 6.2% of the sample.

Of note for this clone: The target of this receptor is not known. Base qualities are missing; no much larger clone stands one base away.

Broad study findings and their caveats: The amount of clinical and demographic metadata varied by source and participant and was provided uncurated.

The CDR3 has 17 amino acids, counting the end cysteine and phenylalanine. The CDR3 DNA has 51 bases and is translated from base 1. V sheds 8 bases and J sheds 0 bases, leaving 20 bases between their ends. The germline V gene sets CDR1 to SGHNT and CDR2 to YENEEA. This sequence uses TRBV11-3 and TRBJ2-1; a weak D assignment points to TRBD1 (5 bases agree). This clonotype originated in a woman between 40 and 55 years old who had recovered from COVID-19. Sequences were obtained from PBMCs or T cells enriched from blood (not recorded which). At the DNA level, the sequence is TGTGCCAGCGTTGAAACCTCCGACAGCCGCTCCTACAATGAGCAGTTCTTC. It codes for CASVETSDSRSYNEQFF.